The text below deals with one T cell receptor beta chain. This sample was taken from a study of blood T cell repertoires in COVID-19. Using immunoSEQ multiplex PCR, the repertoire was profiled, and TCRdb retains in-frame clones only, with some absent. This table has 200,000 to 300,000 clones, about 85% appearing once. The V gene lost 0 bases and the J gene lost 5 bases, with 11 bases spanning the gap. Germline-derived CDR1 and CDR2 are KGHSH and LQKENI. There are 14 residues in the CDR3. The source of this sequence is a man in his 60s who had recovered from COVID-19. This rearrangement joins TRBV18 to TRBJ2-7; possibly TRBD2 for D (5 bases). The sample was peripheral blood. The CDR3 reads CASSPPQEEDEQYF. Written as DNA, the CDR3 is TGTGCCAGCTCACCACCCCAAGAGGAGGACGAGCAGTACTTC. Full variable domain (rest looked up from reference TRBV18 and TRBJ2-7): NAGVMQNPRHLVRRRGQEARLRCSPMKGHSHVYWYRQLPEEGLKFMVYLQKENIIDESGMPKERFSAEFPKEGPSILRIQQVVRGDSAAYFCASSPPQEEDEQYFGPGTRLTVT.